This TCR beta chain was sequenced during a study of T cell responses to AZD1222 COVID-19 vaccine. Study-wide points: Vaccination with two AZD1222 doses was followed by a rise in Spike-specific TCR breadth and depth. Among AZD1222 vaccinees, only 6 or 7 were seropositive at baseline.

The table came from immunoSEQ multiplex PCR; TCRdb's copy has only in-frame clones and leaves some out. The sample consists of 54,000 or so clones, roughly 90% of them appearing once. Of note for this clone: What it binds is unknown.

The germline gives CDR1 SGHVS, CDR2 FQNEAQ. CDR3 length: 13 residues. Trimming left V 2 bases short and J 7 bases short, with 9 bases between. The chain uses TRBV7-8 and TRBJ1-5; D is ambiguous. The origin of this receptor is an adult in good health. Sequences were derived from peripheral blood, sampled on day 0 of AZD1222 vaccination. The CDR3 reads CASSLRAGQPQHF. Here the CDR3 DNA reads TGTGCCAGCAGCTTAAGGGCAGGCCAGCCCCAGCATTTT.